This T cell receptor beta chain was sequenced during a study of CD8+CD57+ T cells in acquired aplastic anemia. Study as a whole: Quantities of DNA derived from sorted CD4+ and CD8+ cells averaged approximately 3.5 ug.

Points on this clonotype: Its target is not known. This may be a read error, as it is one base from a much larger clone.

Whole-study results and caveats: Overlapping CD8+ CDR3 repertoires of patients and controls contained approximately 28 shared sequences. Significant differences in CD8+ Simpson's diversity were not observed between patients and controls.

The germline V and J ends were trimmed by 5 bases and 2 bases, with 13 bases remaining between them. The CDR3 loop spans 14 amino acids. Patients picked for sequencing had shown CD8+CD57+ cell expansion detected by flow cytometry. Receipt of therapy had not occurred in any patient by the time of blood sampling. TCR beta VDJ and CDR3 profiles were obtained from a genomic DNA template. TCRdb itself ran the reads through MiXCR, one entry per CDR3 protein. The data contain around 500,000 distinct CDR3 sequences, less than 35% of them seen just once; the ten biggest clones take up around 0.82%. Sequencing used sorted CD4+, CD8+, or CD8+CD57+ T cells (not recorded which) from PBMCs. The chain couples TRBV12-3 or TRBV12-4 to TRBJ2-7, with unresolved D. This clonotype was sampled from a human donor with aplastic anemia. The CDR3 region is CASSPRTITYEQYF. In nucleotides, the CDR3 is TGTGCCAGCAGTCCTAGGACGATTACCTACGAGCAGTACTTC.